This record looks at one T cell receptor beta chain sequence and its context. Its antigen is unidentified. This CDR3 is 17 amino acids long. In germline, CDR1 is SGHAT, CDR2 FQNNGV. Unmatched junction bases numbered 14, after V lost 4 bases and J lost 7 bases. The data originate from a study of CD8 T cells in Susac syndrome. After extraction with the RNeasy kit, about 0.45 to 1 ug of the RNA was reverse transcribed using random hexamers. From the immunoSEQ multiplex PCR reads, TCRdb called clonotypes with MiXCR, one entry per CDR3 protein. The sample holds 50,000 or so distinct CDR3 sequences, about 91% seen once. Study-level points and caveats: The study admitted that it had a relatively small number of individuals in its TCR sequencing and HLA analysis.

CD8+ and CD4+ blood T cells underwent TCR beta sequencing. Negative isolation was applied to CD8+ and CD4+ T cells, and FACS enrichment was applied to TEMRA cells. The clonotype originates from a human donor in good health. The sequenced sample was CD8+ T cells from PBMCs. The chain carries TRBV11-2 and TRBJ2-3, with 10 nucleotides matching TRBD2. CDR3 region: CASSSSSVLAGRNTQYF. The CDR3 DNA reads TGTGCCAGCAGCTCCTCTTCCGTACTAGCGGGACGAAATACGCAGTATTTT.